The next 6 T cell receptor beta chains were all read from a single sample in a study of molecular identifiers for immune sequencing clone quantification. TCRdb recomputed calls from the PCR reads with MiXCR, one row per CDR3 protein. The sample has over 85,000 distinct CDR3 sequences; about 35% are singletons. The source material was naive CD8+ T cells from blood, with Jurkat cell RNA spiked in. The subset denotes: FACS-sorted CD8+CD4-CCR7+CD45RA+ naive T cells. All receptors come from a human donor in good health. Some libraries in this study had Jurkat cell RNA spiked in.

The V gene is TRBV7-6, the J gene TRBJ2-1; TRBD2 matches 8 bases. The germline gives CDR1 SGHVS, CDR2 FNYEAQ. V lost 4 bases, J lost 15 bases, and 11 bases stayed unmatched. This CDR3 is built from 13 residues. The CDR3 sequence is CASSYAPGTSWFF. The CDR3 DNA is TGTGCCAGCAGCTATGCCCCCGGGACTAGTTGGTTCTTC.

The rearrangement links TRBV28 to TRBJ1-1, with a weak D call TRBD1 (5 bases). Trimming stripped 6 bases from V and 5 bases from J, with 13 bases between. CDR3 length: 13 amino acids. Germline lookup yields CDR1 MDHEN and CDR2 SYDVKM. In DNA, the CDR3 is TGTGCCAGCAGGCCAGGGCTGGTGACTGAAGCTTTCTTT. Translated, it gives CASRPGLVTEAFF.

This clonotype was recorded many times. The chain uses TRBV4-3 and TRBJ2-1; D is unclear. The V end was cut by 1 base, the J end by 8 bases, with 9 bases between. The CDR3 consists of 13 residues. The germline CDR1 and CDR2 sequences are LGHNA and YSLEER. CDR3 sequence reads: CASSQGMGYEQFF. CDR3 bases: TGCGCCAGCAGCCAAGGAATGGGGTATGAGCAGTTCTTC.

The chain combines TRBV28 with TRBJ2-7; possible D gene TRBD2, 6 bases. The V gene lost 6 bases and the J gene lost 6 bases, with 15 bases spanning the gap. CDR3 size: 13 residues. Germline V gene lookup returns CDR1 MDHEN and CDR2 SYDVKM. Here the CDR3 DNA reads TGTGCCAGCAGCTTTAGGGTGGGGGGCGAGCAGTACTTC. Translated: CASSFRVGGEQYF. The full variable domain, its missing parts supplied by reference TRBV28 and TRBJ2-7, is DVKVTQSSRYLVKRTGEKVFLECVQDMDHENMFWYRQDPGLGLRLIYFSYDVKMKEKGDIPEGYSVSREKKERFSLILESASTNQTSMYLCASSFRVGGEQYFGPGTRLTVT.

This clonotype was seen repeatedly, ten times or more. The genes are TRBV7-9 and TRBJ2-7, with 7 bases that match TRBD2. CDR3 length: 15 residues. V lost 4 bases and J lost 3; bases outside the gene matches: 9. The germline CDR1 and CDR2 sequences are SEHNR and FQNEAQ (reference sequence). CDR3 DNA sequence: TGTGCCAGCAGCTCAGAGCGGGGCCAGGTCTACGAGCAGTACTTC. It encodes CASSSERGQVYEQYF.

The chain combines TRBV27 with TRBJ2-7, with a possible D match to TRBD2 (6 bases). The germline gives CDR1 MNHEY, CDR2 SMNVEV (reference sequence). Trimming left V 9 bases short and J 0 bases short, with 24 bases between. CDR3 length equals 17 residues. The CDR3 region has the DNA TGTGCCAGAGTTTTGGAGGGACCGTTTGTTCCCTCCTACGAGCAGTACTTC. It translates to CARVLEGPFVPSYEQYF.